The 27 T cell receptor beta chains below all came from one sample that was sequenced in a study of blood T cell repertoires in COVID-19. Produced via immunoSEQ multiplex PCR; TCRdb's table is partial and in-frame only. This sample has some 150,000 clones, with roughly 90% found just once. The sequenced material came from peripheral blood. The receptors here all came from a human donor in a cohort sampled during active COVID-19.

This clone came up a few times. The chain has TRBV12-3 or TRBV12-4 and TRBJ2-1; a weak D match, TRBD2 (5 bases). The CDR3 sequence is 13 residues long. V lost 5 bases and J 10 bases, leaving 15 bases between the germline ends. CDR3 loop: CASSPRVRNEQFF. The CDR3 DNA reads TGTGCCAGCAGTCCGAGGGTGCGGAACGAGCAGTTCTTC.

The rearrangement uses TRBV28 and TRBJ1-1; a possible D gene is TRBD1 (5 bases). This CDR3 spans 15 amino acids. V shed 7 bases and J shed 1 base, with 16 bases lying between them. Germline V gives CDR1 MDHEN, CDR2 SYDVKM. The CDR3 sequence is CASIITPGGNTEAFF. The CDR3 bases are TGTGCCAGCATCATTACCCCGGGGGGGAACACTGAAGCTTTCTTT.

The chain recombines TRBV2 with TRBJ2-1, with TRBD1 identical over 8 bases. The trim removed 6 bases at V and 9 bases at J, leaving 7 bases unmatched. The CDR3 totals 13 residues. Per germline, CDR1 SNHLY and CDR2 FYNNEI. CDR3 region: CASSGQGLGEQFF. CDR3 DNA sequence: TGTGCCAGCAGCGGACAGGGATTAGGTGAGCAGTTCTTC. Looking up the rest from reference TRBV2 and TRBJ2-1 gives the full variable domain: EPEVTQTPSHQVTQMGQEVILRCVPISNHLYFYWYRQILGQKVEFLVSFYNNEISEKSEIFDDQFSVERPDGSNFTLKIRSTKLEDSAMYFCASSGQGLGEQFFGPGTRLTVL.

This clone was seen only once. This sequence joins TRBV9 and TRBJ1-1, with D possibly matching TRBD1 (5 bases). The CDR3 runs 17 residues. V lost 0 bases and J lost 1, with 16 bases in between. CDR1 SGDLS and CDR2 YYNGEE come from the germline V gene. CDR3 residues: CASSVGYLGAPNTEAFF. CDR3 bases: TGTGCCAGCAGCGTAGGGTACTTAGGGGCCCCGAACACTGAAGCTTTCTTT.

CDR3 coding DNA: TGTGCCAGCAGCGCTAGTTTGGTTAGCGGGGCCTACGAGCAGTACTTC. It encodes CASSASLVSGAYEQYF. V gene TRBV7-9 combines with J gene TRBJ2-7, with 8 bases matching TRBD2. The J segment lost 2 bases and the V segment lost 5 bases, leaving 11 bases of the junction unmatched. Germline CDR1 and CDR2: SEHNR and FQNEAQ (reference sequence). The CDR3 consists of 16 residues.

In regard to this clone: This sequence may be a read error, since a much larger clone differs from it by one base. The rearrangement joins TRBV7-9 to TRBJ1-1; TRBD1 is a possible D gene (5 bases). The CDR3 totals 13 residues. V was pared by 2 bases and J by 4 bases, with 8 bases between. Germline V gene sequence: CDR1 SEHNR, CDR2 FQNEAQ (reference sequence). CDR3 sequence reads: CASSLQGSTEAFF. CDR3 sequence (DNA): TGTGCCAGCAGCTTACAGGGAAGCACTGAAGCTTTCTTT.

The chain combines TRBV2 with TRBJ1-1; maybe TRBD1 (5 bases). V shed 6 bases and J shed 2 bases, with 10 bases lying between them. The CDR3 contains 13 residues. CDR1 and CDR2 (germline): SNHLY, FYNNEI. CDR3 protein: CASSRDFNTEAFF. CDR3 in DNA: TGTGCCAGCAGCAGGGATTTCAACACTGAAGCTTTCTTT.

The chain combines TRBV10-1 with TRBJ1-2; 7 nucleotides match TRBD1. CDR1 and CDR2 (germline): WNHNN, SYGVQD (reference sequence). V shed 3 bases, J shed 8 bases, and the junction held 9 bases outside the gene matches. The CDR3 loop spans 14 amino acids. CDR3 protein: CASSDGTERWGYTF. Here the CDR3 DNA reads TGCGCCAGCAGTGATGGGACAGAAAGGTGGGGCTACACCTTC.

The CDR3 sequence: CASSLYNQPQHF. The CDR3 region has the DNA TGTGCCAGCAGTTTATATAATCAGCCCCAGCATTTT. This chain uses TRBV12-3 or TRBV12-4 with TRBJ1-5; D ambiguous. V lost 2 bases to trimming and J lost 4 bases, with 3 bases between them. There are 12 residues in the CDR3.

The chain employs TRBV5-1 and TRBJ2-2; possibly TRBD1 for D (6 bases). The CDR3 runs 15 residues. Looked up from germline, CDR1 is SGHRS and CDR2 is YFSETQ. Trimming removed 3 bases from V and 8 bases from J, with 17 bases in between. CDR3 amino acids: CASSSLPGQTGELFF. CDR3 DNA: TGCGCCAGCAGCTCACTTCCGGGACAAACAGGGGAGCTGTTTTTT. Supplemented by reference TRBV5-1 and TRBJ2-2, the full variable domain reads KAGVTQTPRYLIKTRGQQVTLSCSPISGHRSVSWYQQTPGQGLQFLFEYFSETQRNKGNFPGRFSGRQFSNSRSEMNVSTLELGDSALYLCASSSLPGQTGELFFGEGSRLTVL.

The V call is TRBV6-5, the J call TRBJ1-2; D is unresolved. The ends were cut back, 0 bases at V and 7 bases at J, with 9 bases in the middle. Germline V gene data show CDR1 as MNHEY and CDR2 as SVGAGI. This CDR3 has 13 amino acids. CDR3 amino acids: CASSYSRRGGYTF. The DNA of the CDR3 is TGTGCCAGCAGTTACTCCCGACGGGGTGGCTACACCTTC.

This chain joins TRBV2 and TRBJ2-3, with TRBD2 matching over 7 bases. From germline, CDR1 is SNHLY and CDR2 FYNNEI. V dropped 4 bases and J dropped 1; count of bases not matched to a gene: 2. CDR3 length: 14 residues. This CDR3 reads CASSVLAGTDTQYF. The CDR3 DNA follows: TGTGCCAGCAGTGTCCTAGCGGGCACAGATACGCAGTATTTT.

The CDR3 bases are TGCGCCAGCAGACCTTCCCGGGACAGTTCCTACGAGCAGTACTTC. It translates to CASRPSRDSSYEQYF. V is TRBV5-1 and J is TRBJ2-7, with 7 bases fitting TRBD1. Looked up from germline, CDR1 is SGHRS and CDR2 is YFSETQ. CDR3 length equals 15 residues. V lost 5 bases, J lost 1 base, and 9 bases stayed unmatched. The full variable domain, rest sourced from reference TRBV5-1 and TRBJ2-7, is KAGVTQTPRYLIKTRGQQVTLSCSPISGHRSVSWYQQTPGQGLQFLFEYFSETQRNKGNFPGRFSGRQFSNSRSEMNVSTLELGDSALYLCASRPSRDSSYEQYFGPGTRLTVT.

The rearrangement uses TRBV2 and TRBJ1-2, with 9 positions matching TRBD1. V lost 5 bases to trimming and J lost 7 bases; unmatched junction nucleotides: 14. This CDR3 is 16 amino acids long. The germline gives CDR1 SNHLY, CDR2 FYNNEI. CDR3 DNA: TGTGCCAGCAGTCGGGACAGGGTTTCAGGGACGGCTGGCTACACCTTC. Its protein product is CASSRDRVSGTAGYTF. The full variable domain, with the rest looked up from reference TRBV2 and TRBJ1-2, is EPEVTQTPSHQVTQMGQEVILRCVPISNHLYFYWYRQILGQKVEFLVSFYNNEISEKSEIFDDQFSVERPDGSNFTLKIRSTKLEDSAMYFCASSRDRVSGTAGYTFGSGTRLTVV.

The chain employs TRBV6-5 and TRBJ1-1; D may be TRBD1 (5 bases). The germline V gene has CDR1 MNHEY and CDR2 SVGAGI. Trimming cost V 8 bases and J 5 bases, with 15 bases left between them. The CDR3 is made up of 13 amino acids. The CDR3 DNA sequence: TGTGCCAGCCGTCTAGGGGAGGGGACTGAAGCTTTCTTT. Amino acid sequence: CASRLGEGTEAFF.

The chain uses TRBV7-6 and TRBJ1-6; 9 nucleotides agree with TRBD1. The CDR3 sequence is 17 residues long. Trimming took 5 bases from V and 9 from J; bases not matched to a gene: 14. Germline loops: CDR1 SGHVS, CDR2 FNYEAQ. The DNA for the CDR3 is TGTGCCAGCAGCCTGATACTACAGGGGGCAGTCGTTTCACCCCTCCACTTT. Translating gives CASSLILQGAVVSPLHF.

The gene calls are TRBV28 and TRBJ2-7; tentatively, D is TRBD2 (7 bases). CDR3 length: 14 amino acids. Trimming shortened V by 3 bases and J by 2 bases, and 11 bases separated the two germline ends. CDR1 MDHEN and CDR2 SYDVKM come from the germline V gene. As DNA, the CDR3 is TGTGCCAGCAGTTTGCGGGGGCCAACCTACGAGCAGTACTTC. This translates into CASSLRGPTYEQYF.

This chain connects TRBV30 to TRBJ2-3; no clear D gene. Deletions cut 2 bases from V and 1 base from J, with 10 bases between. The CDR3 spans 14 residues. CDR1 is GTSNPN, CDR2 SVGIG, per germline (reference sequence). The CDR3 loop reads CAWSSVIGTDTQYF. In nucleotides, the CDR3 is TGTGCCTGGAGTTCTGTAATCGGCACAGATACGCAGTATTTT.

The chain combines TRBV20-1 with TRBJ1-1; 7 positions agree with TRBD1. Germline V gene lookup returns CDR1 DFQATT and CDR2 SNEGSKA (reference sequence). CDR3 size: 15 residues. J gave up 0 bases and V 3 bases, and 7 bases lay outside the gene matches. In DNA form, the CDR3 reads TGCAGTGCTAGTAAGGGGCAGGGGGTGAACACTGAAGCTTTCTTT. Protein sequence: CSASKGQGVNTEAFF.

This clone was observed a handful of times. CDR3 loop: CASSYLTSNYGYTF. The CDR3 DNA reads as TGTGCCAGCAGTTACCTTACATCTAACTATGGCTACACCTTC. The chain employs TRBV6-6 and TRBJ1-2; D unresolved. The V end was cut by 2 bases, the J end by 0 bases, with 7 bases between. CDR1 is MNHNY, CDR2 SVGAGI, per germline (reference sequence). This CDR3 contains 14 residues.

CDR3 in amino acids: CASSESGGVRHEQYF. CDR3 bases: TGTGCCAGCAGTGAAAGCGGGGGAGTCCGGCACGAGCAGTACTTC. This chain links TRBV2 with TRBJ2-7, with TRBD2 matching 8 bases. CDR1 and CDR2 from the germline V gene are SNHLY and FYNNEI. The CDR3 spans 15 residues. V trimming: 2 bases; J trimming: 5 bases; junction bases outside the gene matches: 8.

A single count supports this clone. The CDR3 here is CASSEAGQGDNEQFF. CDR3 coding DNA: TGCGCCAGCAGTGAGGCTGGACAGGGGGACAATGAGCAGTTCTTC. The chain uses TRBV10-1 and TRBJ2-1, with 10 bases lining up with TRBD1. In germline, CDR1 is WNHNN, CDR2 SYGVQD (reference sequence). The CDR3 has 15 amino acids. V trimming: 2 bases; J trimming: 5 bases; junction bases outside the gene matches: 3.

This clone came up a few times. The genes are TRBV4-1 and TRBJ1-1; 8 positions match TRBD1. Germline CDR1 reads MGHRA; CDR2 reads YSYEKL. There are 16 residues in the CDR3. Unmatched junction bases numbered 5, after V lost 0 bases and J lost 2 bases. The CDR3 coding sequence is TGCGCCAGCAGCCAAGAATGGCAGGGGGCAAACACTGAAGCTTTCTTT. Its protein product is CASSQEWQGANTEAFF.

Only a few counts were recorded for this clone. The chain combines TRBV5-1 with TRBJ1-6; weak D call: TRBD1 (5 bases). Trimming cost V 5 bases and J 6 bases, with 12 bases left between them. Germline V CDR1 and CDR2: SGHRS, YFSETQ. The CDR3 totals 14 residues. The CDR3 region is CASSPRVSNSPLHF. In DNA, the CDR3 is TGCGCCAGCAGTCCCAGGGTGTCTAATTCACCCCTCCACTTT.

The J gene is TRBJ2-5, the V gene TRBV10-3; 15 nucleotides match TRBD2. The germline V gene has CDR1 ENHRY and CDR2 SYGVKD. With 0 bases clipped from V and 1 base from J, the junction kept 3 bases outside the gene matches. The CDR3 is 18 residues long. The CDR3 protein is CAISESGTSGGPQETQYF. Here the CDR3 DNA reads TGTGCCATCAGTGAGTCAGGGACTAGCGGGGGGCCCCAAGAGACCCAGTACTTC.

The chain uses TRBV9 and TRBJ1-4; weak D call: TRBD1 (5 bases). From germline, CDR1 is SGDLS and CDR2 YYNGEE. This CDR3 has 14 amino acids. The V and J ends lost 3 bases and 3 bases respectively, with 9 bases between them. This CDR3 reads CASSELGPNEKLFF. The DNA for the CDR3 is TGTGCCAGCAGCGAGTTGGGGCCTAATGAAAAACTGTTTTTT.

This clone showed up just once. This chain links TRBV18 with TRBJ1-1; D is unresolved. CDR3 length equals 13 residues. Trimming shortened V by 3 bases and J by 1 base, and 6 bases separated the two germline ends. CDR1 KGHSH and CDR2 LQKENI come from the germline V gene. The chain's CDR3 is CASSPSGNTEAFF. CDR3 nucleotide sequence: TGTGCCAGCTCACCTTCCGGGAACACTGAAGCTTTCTTT.